These 14 T cell receptor beta chains came from one sample sequenced in a study of post-analysis software for immune sequencing data. Notes on the study in general: Patients carried a few TRBV segments more frequently than controls did, and TRBV5-6, TRBV5-1 and TRBV20-1 were among them.

Unique molecular identifiers were carried by the TCR beta cDNA libraries. TCRdb ran MiXCR on the PCR reads and lists one entry per CDR3 protein. The sample consists of around 710,000 distinct CDR3 sequences, 35% to 55% of them appearing once. For these TCRs, the target antigens are not known. Sequenced material: blood. The source of these receptors is a girl aged 5-17 years with multiple sclerosis.

This sequence joins TRBV5-1 and TRBJ2-1, with TRBD1 matching over 8 bases. Germline CDR1 is SGHRS and CDR2 is YFSETQ. The J segment lost 4 bases and the V segment lost 0 bases, leaving 9 bases of the junction unmatched. The CDR3 consists of 17 residues. CDR3 DNA: TGCGCCAGCAGCTTGGGGCCCCGGGACAGGCTATACAATGAGCAGTTCTTC. It encodes CASSLGPRDRLYNEQFF.

This clonotype appeared a few times. The rearrangement uses TRBV24-1 and TRBJ2-4, with D maybe TRBD1 (6 bases). The CDR3 runs 12 residues. Germline V CDR1 and CDR2: KGHDR, SFDVKD. The ends were cut back, 4 bases at V and 8 bases at J, with 8 bases in the middle. CDR3 DNA sequence: TGTGCCACCAGTGAGCAGGGGTACATTCAGTACTTC. This gives the protein CATSEQGYIQYF.

This clonotype was picked up one time. One end of the junction fails to match germline, which may point to a read error. The chain recombines TRBV5-1 with TRBJ2-1; 7 bases are shared with TRBD1. This CDR3 is built from 15 residues. The germline V gene encodes CDR1 SGHRS and CDR2 YFSETQ. The CDR3 sequence: CTSSAGTVSYNEQFF. The CDR3 coding sequence is TGCACCAGCAGCGCAGGGACAGTTAGCTACAATGAGCAGTTCTTC.

The J gene is TRBJ2-5, the V gene TRBV12-3 or TRBV12-4; 7 bases fit TRBD1. Trimming at V came to 6 bases and at J to 5 bases, leaving 6 bases not matched to a gene. This CDR3 has 13 amino acids. The CDR3 loop is CASRRGRGETQYF. CDR3 coding DNA: TGTGCCAGCAGGAGGGGGCGCGGGGAGACCCAGTACTTC.

There are a few counts of this clonotype. A read error may produce the germline difference seen at one junction end. The CDR3 sequence is CARSGTGGRNGEQFF. As DNA, the CDR3 is TGTGCCCGGAGTGGGACAGGGGGACGAAACGGCGAGCAGTTCTTC. V and J are TRBV30 and TRBJ2-1; 11 bases match TRBD1. The CDR3 has 15 residues. The V gene's germline CDR1 is GTSNPN and CDR2 SVGIG (reference sequence).

The table lists this clonotype with a few counts. The V call is TRBV5-1, the J call TRBJ2-3; 7 bases fit TRBD2. Germline CDR1 and CDR2: SGHRS and YFSETQ. J gave up 2 bases and V 4 bases, and 10 bases lay outside the gene matches. The CDR3 spans 16 residues. CDR3 residues: CASSLGTGTTTDTQYF. DNA of the CDR3: TGCGCCAGCAGCCTTGGCACCGGGACTACCACAGATACGCAGTATTTT. Together with reference TRBV5-1 and TRBJ2-3, the CDR3 gives the full variable domain: KAGVTQTPRYLIKTRGQQVTLSCSPISGHRSVSWYQQTPGQGLQFLFEYFSETQRNKGNFPGRFSGRQFSNSRSEMNVSTLELGDSALYLCASSLGTGTTTDTQYFGPGTRLTVL.

V gene TRBV9 combines with J gene TRBJ2-2; TRBD1 or TRBD2 may be the D gene (5 bases each). Per the germline V gene, CDR1 is SGDLS and CDR2 is YYNGEE. With 0 bases removed from V and 5 bases from J, the gap between germline ends came to 11 bases. The CDR3 spans 15 residues. CDR3 residues: CASSVGGGRTGELFF. The CDR3 region has the DNA TGTGCCAGCAGCGTAGGGGGCGGGCGGACCGGGGAGCTGTTTTTT.

This clonotype was counted a few times. The chain uses TRBV20-1 and TRBJ2-3; 8 bases align to TRBD1. The trim removed 4 bases at V and 4 bases at J, leaving 1 base unmatched. The CDR3 is 12 residues long. Germline CDR1 is DFQATT and CDR2 is SNEGSKA (reference sequence). This CDR3 reads CSATGGADTQYF. Written as DNA, the CDR3 is TGCAGTGCTACAGGGGGCGCAGATACGCAGTATTTT.

The CDR3 coding sequence is TGTGCCAGCAGCCCCACCGGGACAACAGTCTACGAGCAGTACTTC. Residues: CASSPTGTTVYEQYF. J is TRBJ2-7 and V is TRBV11-2; TRBD1 is a possible D gene (6 bases). The CDR3 has 15 amino acids. Trimming shortened V by 5 bases and J by 3 bases, and 17 bases separated the two germline ends. Germline V lookup: CDR1 SGHAT, CDR2 FQNNGV.

This clonotype was detected only a few times. CDR3 sequence: CASSYVRTNEKLFF. The CDR3 DNA reads as TGTGCCAGCAGCTACGTAAGGACTAATGAAAAACTGTTTTTT. The V call is TRBV27, the J call TRBJ1-4; D gene unclear. Trimming removed 6 bases at V and 2 bases at J, with 10 bases between. This CDR3 contains 14 residues. Germline CDR1 reads MNHEY; CDR2 reads SMNVEV (reference sequence).

On this clonotype: A read error is likely, as this CDR3 ends without the conserved phenylalanine or tryptophan. The chain recombines TRBV12-3 or TRBV12-4 with TRBJ1-2; weak D call: TRBD1 (5 bases). V lost 4 bases and J lost 7, with 10 bases in between. The CDR3 has 12 residues. CDR3 protein: CASSSGRVGYTV. CDR3 in DNA: TGTGCCAGCAGTTCGGGCAGGGTTGGCTACACCGTC.

This clonotype has more than one count but fewer than ten. CDR3 nucleotide sequence: TGTGCCAGCAGACTCCCGAACAGCTATGGCTACACCTTC. Translating it yields CASRLPNSYGYTF. This rearrangement joins TRBV28 to TRBJ1-2; no firm D call. The V gene lost 6 bases and the J gene lost 4 bases, with 12 bases spanning the gap. Germline V gene data show CDR1 as MDHEN and CDR2 as SYDVKM. The CDR3 has 13 amino acids.

The V and J genes are TRBV18 and TRBJ2-5, with D possibly being TRBD2 (5 bases). Trimming took 3 bases from V and 1 from J, leaving 18 bases between them. This CDR3 is built from 17 residues. The V gene's germline CDR1 is KGHSH and CDR2 LQKENI. CDR3 residues: CASSPTQSGRPQETQYF. CDR3 nucleotides: TGTGCCAGCTCACCTACTCAGAGCGGAAGGCCCCAAGAGACCCAGTACTTC.

The J gene is TRBJ2-1, the V gene TRBV15; TRBD1 matches 7 bases. The V gene end was trimmed by 0 bases and the J gene end by 3 bases; junction bases not matched to a gene: 14. This CDR3 has 19 amino acids. The germline gives CDR1 LNHNV, CDR2 YYDKDF (reference sequence). CDR3 sequence (DNA): TGTGCCACCAGCAGAGAGGGTCCGACAGGGCGATCCTACTACAATGAGCAGTTCTTC. This translates into CATSREGPTGRSYYNEQFF.